The rows below give T cell receptor beta chains drawn from one sample of a study of blood T cell repertoires in COVID-19. Clones were read by immunoSEQ multiplex PCR, and TCRdb kept only the in-frame ones, dropping some. This table has some 64,000 clones, approximately 91% appearing once. Sequencing was carried out using peripheral blood. The origin of the receptors is a man between 65 and 79 years old with acute or convalescent COVID-19. Both conserved end residues are part of each CDR3. The order of the fields is CDR3 protein, CDR3 DNA, V gene, D gene, clone size, J gene. The D gene is left open where the match is weak. Expanded clones are given a class, and other clones once, few, many or no size at all.

CDR3: CAWSPRGLAFRETQYF
DNA: TGTGCCTGGAGTCCACGGGGACTAGCATTTCGGGAGACCCAGTACTTC
V: TRBV30
D: TRBD2
size: NA
J: TRBJ2-5

CDR3: CASSEDTDTQYF
DNA: TGTGCCAGCAGCGAGGACACAGATACGCAGTATTTT
V: TRBV7-3
D: NA
size: NA
J: TRBJ2-3

CDR3: CASSFSSGGAYNEQFF
DNA: TGTGCCAGCAGCTTTTCGTCCGGGGGTGCCTACAATGAGCAGTTCTTC
V: TRBV11-2
D: NA
size: NA
J: TRBJ2-1

CDR3: CASSPSGSGVDQPQHF
DNA: TGTGCCAGCAGCCCCTCTGGATCAGGCGTCGATCAGCCCCAGCATTTT
V: TRBV28
D: NA
size: NA
J: TRBJ1-5

CDR3: CASSQADRGAYGYTF
DNA: TGTGCCAGCAGCCAAGCTGACAGGGGCGCCTATGGCTACACCTTC
V: TRBV4-2
D: TRBD1
size: NA
J: TRBJ1-2

CDR3: CASSLVAGSTGELFF
DNA: TGCGCCAGCAGCTTGGTCGCAGGGTCCACCGGGGAGCTGTTTTTT
V: TRBV5-1
D: NA
size: NA
J: TRBJ2-2

CDR3: CASSRLSPRGGQPQHF
DNA: TGTGCCAGCAGTCGTCTATCACCCAGGGGCGGTCAGCCCCAGCATTTT
V: TRBV6-2/TRBV6-3
D: NA
size: NA
J: TRBJ1-5

CDR3: CASSPWTGSSGNTIYF
DNA: TGTGCCAGCAGTCCATGGACAGGGTCGTCTGGAAACACCATATATTTT
V: TRBV28
D: TRBD1
size: NA
J: TRBJ1-3

CDR3: CASSLSTAQETQYF
DNA: TGTGCCAGCAGCTTGTCGACAGCACAAGAGACCCAGTACTTC
V: TRBV5-4
D: NA
size: NA
J: TRBJ2-5

CDR3: CASSYSGAQETQYF
DNA: TGTGCCAGCAGTTACTCAGGGGCACAAGAGACCCAGTACTTC
V: TRBV6-5
D: NA
size: NA
J: TRBJ2-5

CDR3: CATSETGTYEQYF
DNA: TGTGCCACCAGTGAGACAGGGACCTACGAGCAGTACTTC
V: TRBV24-1
D: TRBD1
size: few
J: TRBJ2-7

CDR3: CASTTGGTTNEKLFF
DNA: TGTGCCAGTACCACAGGGGGCACAACTAATGAAAAACTGTTTTTT
V: TRBV9
D: TRBD1
size: NA
J: TRBJ1-4

CDR3: CASSRLDWGEQFF
DNA: TGTGCCAGCAGCCGACTGGACTGGGGTGAGCAGTTCTTC
V: TRBV5-8
D: NA
size: NA
J: TRBJ2-1

CDR3: CASSPGWNQPQHF
DNA: TGTGCCAGCAGTCCGGGGTGGAATCAGCCCCAGCATTTT
V: TRBV6-5
D: NA
size: NA
J: TRBJ1-5

CDR3: CASSPMGQGASGYTF
DNA: TGTGCCAGCTCACCAATGGGACAGGGGGCAAGTGGCTACACCTTC
V: TRBV18
D: TRBD1
size: NA
J: TRBJ1-2

CDR3: CSASEDSNTGELFF
DNA: TGCAGTGCTAGTGAGGACTCTAACACCGGGGAGCTGTTTTTT
V: TRBV20-1
D: NA
size: NA
J: TRBJ2-2

CDR3: CASSLGGAAEAFF
DNA: TGTGCCAGCAGCTTAGGGGGCGCGGCTGAAGCTTTCTTT
V: TRBV7-9
D: NA
size: NA
J: TRBJ1-1

CDR3: CASSRMRGGSYEQYF
DNA: TGTGCCAGCAGCAGGATGCGGGGGGGCTCCTACGAGCAGTACTTC
V: TRBV14
D: TRBD2
size: NA
J: TRBJ2-7

CDR3: CASSVDPISSGNTIYF
DNA: TGTGCCAGCAGCGTAGATCCGATCAGCTCTGGAAACACCATATATTTT
V: TRBV9
D: NA
size: NA
J: TRBJ1-3

CDR3: CASSYGDRGAYGYTF
DNA: TGTGCCAGCAGTTACGGGGACAGGGGTGCCTATGGCTACACCTTC
V: TRBV6-5
D: TRBD1
size: few
J: TRBJ1-2

CDR3: CASSPSRGNNNSPLHF
DNA: TGTGCCAGCAGCCCAAGTCGGGGGAACAACAATTCACCCCTCCACTTT
V: TRBV7-9
D: NA
size: NA
J: TRBJ1-6

CDR3: CASKNGGGGTDTQYF
DNA: TGTGCCAGCAAAAACGGGGGGGGCGGGACAGATACGCAGTATTTT
V: TRBV28
D: TRBD2
size: NA
J: TRBJ2-3

CDR3: CASSQEPHRGLYEQYF
DNA: TGCGCCAGCAGCCAAGAGCCGCACAGGGGGCTCTACGAGCAGTACTTC
V: TRBV4-1
D: TRBD1
size: NA
J: TRBJ2-7

CDR3: CASSQGAGTSGQETQYF
DNA: TGTGCCAGCAGCCAAGGGGCCGGGACTAGCGGACAAGAGACCCAGTACTTC
V: TRBV4-2
D: TRBD2
size: NA
J: TRBJ2-5

CDR3: CASSYSQGRQPQHF
DNA: TGTGCCAGCAGTTACTCCCAGGGCCGTCAGCCCCAGCATTTT
V: TRBV6-5
D: NA
size: NA
J: TRBJ1-5

CDR3: CSCRPNPLSGYGYTF
DNA: TGCAGCTGCCGCCCCAACCCCTTGTCAGGGTATGGCTACACCTTC
V: TRBV29-1
D: NA
size: NA
J: TRBJ1-2

CDR3: CASSPGTEDGYTF
DNA: TGTGCCAGCAGCCCTGGGACAGAAGATGGCTACACCTTC
V: TRBV7-3
D: TRBD1
size: NA
J: TRBJ1-2

CDR3: CAGRTGKDSPLHF
DNA: TGTGCCGGGAGGACAGGGAAGGATTCACCCCTCCACTTT
V: TRBV19
D: TRBD1
size: few
J: TRBJ1-6

CDR3: CASKTGGSWDTQYF
DNA: TGTGCCAGCAAAACGGGGGGTTCTTGGGATACGCAGTATTTT
V: TRBV6-5
D: TRBD2
size: NA
J: TRBJ2-3

CDR3: CASSQEMGVGQLIFSGNTIYF
DNA: TGCGCCAGCAGCCAAGAAATGGGGGTGGGACAGCTAATTTTCTCTGGAAACACCATATATTTT
V: TRBV4-1
D: TRBD1
size: NA
J: TRBJ1-3

CDR3: CASRTLGSADKETQYF
DNA: TGTGCCAGCAGAACCCTCGGGAGCGCTGACAAGGAGACCCAGTACTTC
V: TRBV11-1
D: NA
size: NA
J: TRBJ2-5

CDR3: CASSRGQGWGSEKLFF
DNA: TGTGCCAGCAGCCGAGGACAGGGGTGGGGGAGTGAAAAACTGTTTTTT
V: TRBV3-1/TRBV3-2
D: TRBD1
size: NA
J: TRBJ1-4

CDR3: CSVGETGYTGELFF
DNA: TGCAGCGTTGGTGAGACAGGTTACACCGGGGAGCTGTTTTTT
V: TRBV29-1
D: NA
size: NA
J: TRBJ2-2

CDR3: CASSGQGTARNSGANVLTF
DNA: TGTGCCAGCAGCGGACAAGGGACAGCTCGAAACTCTGGGGCCAACGTCCTGACTTTC
V: TRBV9
D: TRBD1
size: NA
J: TRBJ2-6

CDR3: CASSYRGHGYTF
DNA: TGTGCCAGCAGTTACAGGGGGCACGGCTACACCTTC
V: TRBV6-2/TRBV6-3
D: TRBD1
size: NA
J: TRBJ1-2

CDR3: CASSFRTGGNTEAFF
DNA: TGTGCCAGCAGTTTTCGGACAGGCGGGAACACTGAAGCTTTCTTT
V: TRBV28
D: TRBD1
size: NA
J: TRBJ1-1

CDR3: CASSIISGGGEQFF
DNA: TGTGCCAGCAGTATAATATCCGGGGGGGGTGAGCAGTTCTTC
V: TRBV6-5
D: TRBD2
size: NA
J: TRBJ2-1

CDR3: CASSLQGTGNTEAFF
DNA: TGTGCCAGCAGCCTACAGGGGACCGGGAACACTGAAGCTTTCTTT
V: TRBV7-2
D: TRBD1
size: NA
J: TRBJ1-1

CDR3: CASSWYTGTGSTNTQYF
DNA: TGTGCCAGCAGTTGGTACACCGGGACAGGGAGTACGAATACGCAGTATTTT
V: TRBV28
D: TRBD1
size: NA
J: TRBJ2-3

CDR3: CASSLRLAGSSYEQYF
DNA: TGTGCCAGCAGCTTGCGGCTAGCGGGAAGCTCCTACGAGCAGTACTTC
V: TRBV5-4
D: TRBD2
size: NA
J: TRBJ2-7

CDR3: CASSRGENNEQFF
DNA: TGTGCCAGCAGCAGGGGGGAAAACAATGAGCAGTTCTTC
V: TRBV12-3/TRBV12-4
D: NA
size: NA
J: TRBJ2-1

CDR3: CASGWAGTGELFF
DNA: TGCGCCAGCGGATGGGCGGGAACCGGGGAGCTGTTTTTT
V: TRBV5-1
D: NA
size: NA
J: TRBJ2-2

CDR3: CASTTGSTDTQYF
DNA: TGTGCCAGCACTACAGGGAGCACAGATACGCAGTATTTT
V: TRBV6-5
D: NA
size: NA
J: TRBJ2-3

CDR3: CASSSPGWTGGRNQPQHF
DNA: TGTGCCAGCAGCTCGCCGGGGTGGACAGGGGGCCGCAATCAGCCCCAGCATTTT
V: TRBV7-9
D: TRBD1
size: NA
J: TRBJ1-5

CDR3: CASRARTDTQYF
DNA: TGTGCCAGCAGGGCCCGCACAGATACGCAGTATTTT
V: TRBV11-2
D: NA
size: NA
J: TRBJ2-3

CDR3: CASSPYRDRGIRNTEAFF
DNA: TGTGCCAGTAGTCCCTACCGGGACAGGGGAATTAGGAACACTGAAGCTTTCTTT
V: TRBV19
D: TRBD1
size: once
J: TRBJ1-1

CDR3: CASSFTLSQGVYGYTF
DNA: TGTGCCAGCAGCTTTACCCTTTCTCAGGGGGTCTATGGCTACACCTTC
V: TRBV7-3
D: TRBD1
size: NA
J: TRBJ1-2

CDR3: CASSGQGVRSGELFF
DNA: TGTGCCAGCAGTGGACAGGGGGTAAGGAGCGGGGAGCTGTTTTTT
V: TRBV28
D: TRBD1
size: NA
J: TRBJ2-2